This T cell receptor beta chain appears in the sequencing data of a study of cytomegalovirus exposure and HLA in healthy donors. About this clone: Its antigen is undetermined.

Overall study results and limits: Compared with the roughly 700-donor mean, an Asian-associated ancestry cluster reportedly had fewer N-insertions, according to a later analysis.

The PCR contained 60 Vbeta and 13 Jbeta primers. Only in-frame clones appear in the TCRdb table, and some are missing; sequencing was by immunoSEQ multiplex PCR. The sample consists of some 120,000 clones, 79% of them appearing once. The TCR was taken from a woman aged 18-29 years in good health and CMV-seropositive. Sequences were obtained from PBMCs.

CDR3: CASSYGPGGVPEAFF. In DNA, the CDR3 is TGTGCCAGCAGTTACGGTCCAGGGGGCGTACCTGAAGCTTTCTTT. J is TRBJ1-1 and V is TRBV6-5; TRBD1 matches at 8 bases. The CDR3 is 15 residues long. Germline values: CDR1 MNHEY, CDR2 SVGAGI. With 2 bases clipped from V and 6 bases from J, the junction kept 8 bases outside the gene matches.